This T cell receptor beta chain was recovered during a study of post-analysis software for immune sequencing data. Looking at the study overall: Relapsing-remitting, secondary progressive and progressive-relapsing multiple sclerosis courses were included. Study-level findings and limits: Patients used about 5 TRBV segments, including TRBV5-6, TRBV5-1 and TRBV20-1, more often than controls. Multiple sclerosis patients showed significantly lower normalized Chao1 diversity than controls did.

Unique molecular identifiers tagged the TCR beta cDNA libraries. Between roughly 1 and 10 million T cells gave rise to hundreds of thousands of cDNA molecules. TCRdb re-called the PCR reads through MiXCR, storing one row per CDR3 protein. The table has 650,000 to 900,000 distinct CDR3 sequences, 46% seen once. The sample holds one count of this clonotype. What it recognizes is unknown. Germline V gene data show CDR1 as SGHRS and CDR2 as YFSETQ. CDR3 size: 14 residues. The sequence was obtained from a girl under 18 with multiple sclerosis. What was sequenced was blood. The rearrangement links TRBV5-1 to TRBJ2-7; 9 nucleotides match TRBD1. The closer fit of TRBJ2-5 to the DNA end suggests the J call may be wrong. Here the CDR3 DNA reads TGCGCCAGCAGCCAGGGACAGGGCACAGAGACCCAGTACTTC. It translates to CASSQGQGTETQYF.